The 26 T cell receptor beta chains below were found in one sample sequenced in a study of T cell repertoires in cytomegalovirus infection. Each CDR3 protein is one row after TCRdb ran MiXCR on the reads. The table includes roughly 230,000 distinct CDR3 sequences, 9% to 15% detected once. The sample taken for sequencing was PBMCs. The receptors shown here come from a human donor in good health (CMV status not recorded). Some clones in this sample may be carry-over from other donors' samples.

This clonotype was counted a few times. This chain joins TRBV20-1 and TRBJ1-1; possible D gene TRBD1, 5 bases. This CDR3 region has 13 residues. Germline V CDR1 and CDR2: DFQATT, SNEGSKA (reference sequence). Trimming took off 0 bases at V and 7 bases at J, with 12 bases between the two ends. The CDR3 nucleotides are TGCAGTGCTAGAGATAGCAGGGCAGGTGAAGCTTTCTTT. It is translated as CSARDSRAGEAFF.

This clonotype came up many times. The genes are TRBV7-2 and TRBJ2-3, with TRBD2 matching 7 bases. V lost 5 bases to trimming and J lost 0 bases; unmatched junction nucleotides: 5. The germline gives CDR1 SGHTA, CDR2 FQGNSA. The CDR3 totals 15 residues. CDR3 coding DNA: TGTGCCAGCAGCCGGGGGGAGCCTAGCACAGATACGCAGTATTTT. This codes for CASSRGEPSTDTQYF.

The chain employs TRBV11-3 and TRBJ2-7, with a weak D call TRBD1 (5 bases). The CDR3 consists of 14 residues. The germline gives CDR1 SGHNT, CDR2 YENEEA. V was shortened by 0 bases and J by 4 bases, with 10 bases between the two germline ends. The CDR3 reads CASSLEVRAYEQYF. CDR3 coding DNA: TGTGCCAGCAGCTTAGAAGTCAGGGCTTACGAGCAGTACTTC.

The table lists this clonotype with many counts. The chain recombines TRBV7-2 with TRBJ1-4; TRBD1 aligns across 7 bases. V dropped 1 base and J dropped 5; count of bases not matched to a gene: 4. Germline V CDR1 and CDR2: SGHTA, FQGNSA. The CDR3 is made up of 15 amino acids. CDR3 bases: TGTGCCAGCAGCTTAGTTGGGACAGCAAATGAAAAACTGTTTTTT. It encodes CASSLVGTANEKLFF.

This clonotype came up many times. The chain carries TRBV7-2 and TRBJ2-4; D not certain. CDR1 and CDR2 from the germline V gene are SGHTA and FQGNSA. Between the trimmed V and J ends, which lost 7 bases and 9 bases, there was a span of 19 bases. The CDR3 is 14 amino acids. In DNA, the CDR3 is TGTGCCAGCACCCCCAATGGACGCACCGGCATTCAGTACTTC. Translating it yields CASTPNGRTGIQYF.

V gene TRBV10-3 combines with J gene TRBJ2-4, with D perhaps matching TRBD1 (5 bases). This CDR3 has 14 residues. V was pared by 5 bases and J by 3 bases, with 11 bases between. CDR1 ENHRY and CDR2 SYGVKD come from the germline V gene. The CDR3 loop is CAISSDSFKNIQYF. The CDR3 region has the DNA TGTGCCATCAGTTCAGACAGCTTCAAAAACATTCAGTACTTC.

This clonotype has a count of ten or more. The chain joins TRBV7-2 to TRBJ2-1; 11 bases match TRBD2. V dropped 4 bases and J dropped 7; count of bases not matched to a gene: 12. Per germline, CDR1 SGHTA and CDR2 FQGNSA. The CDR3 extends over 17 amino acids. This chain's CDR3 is CASSSSRASGRRNEQFF. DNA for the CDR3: TGTGCCAGCAGCTCCTCCCGGGCTAGCGGGAGGAGGAATGAGCAGTTCTTC.

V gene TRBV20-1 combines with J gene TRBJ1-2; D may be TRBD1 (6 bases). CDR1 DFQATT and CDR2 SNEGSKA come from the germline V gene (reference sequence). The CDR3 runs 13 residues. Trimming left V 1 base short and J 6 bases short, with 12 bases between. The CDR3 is CSARAIQGHGYTF. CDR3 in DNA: TGCAGTGCTAGAGCCATCCAGGGGCATGGCTACACCTTC.

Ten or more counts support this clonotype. The CDR3 is CASKAGDTSYGYTF. The CDR3 DNA reads TGTGCCAGCAAGGCAGGCGATACCTCCTATGGCTACACCTTC. V usage is TRBV6-2 or TRBV6-3 and J usage is TRBJ1-2; D gene uncertain. There are 14 residues in the CDR3. V was clipped by 7 bases and J by 4 bases, with 16 bases between them. CDR1 MNHEY and CDR2 SVGEGT come from the germline V gene.

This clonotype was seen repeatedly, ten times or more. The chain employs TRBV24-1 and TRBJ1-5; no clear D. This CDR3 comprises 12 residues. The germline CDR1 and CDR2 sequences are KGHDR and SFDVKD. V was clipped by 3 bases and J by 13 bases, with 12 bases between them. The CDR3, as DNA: TGTGCCACCAGTGATCATGTCGGGAAGCAGCATTTT. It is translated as CATSDHVGKQHF.

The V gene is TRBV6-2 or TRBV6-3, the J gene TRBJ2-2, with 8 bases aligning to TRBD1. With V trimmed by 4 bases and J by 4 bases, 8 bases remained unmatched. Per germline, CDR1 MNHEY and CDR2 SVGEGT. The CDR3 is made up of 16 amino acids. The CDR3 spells CASSSLGGQGTGELFF. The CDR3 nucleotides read TGTGCCAGCAGTTCCCTCGGAGGACAGGGCACCGGGGAGCTGTTTTTT.

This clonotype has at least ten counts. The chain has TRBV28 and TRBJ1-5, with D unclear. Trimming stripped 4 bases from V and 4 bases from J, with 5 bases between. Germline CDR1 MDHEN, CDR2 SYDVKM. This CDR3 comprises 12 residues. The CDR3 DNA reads TGTGCCAGCAGTTCCCTAAATCAGCCCCAGCATTTT. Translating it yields CASSSLNQPQHF.

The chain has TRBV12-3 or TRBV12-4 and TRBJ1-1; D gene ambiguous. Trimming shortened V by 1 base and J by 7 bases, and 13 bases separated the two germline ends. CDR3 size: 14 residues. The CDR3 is CASSLGRAQVEAFF. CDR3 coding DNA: TGTGCCAGCAGTTTAGGGAGAGCCCAAGTTGAAGCTTTCTTT.

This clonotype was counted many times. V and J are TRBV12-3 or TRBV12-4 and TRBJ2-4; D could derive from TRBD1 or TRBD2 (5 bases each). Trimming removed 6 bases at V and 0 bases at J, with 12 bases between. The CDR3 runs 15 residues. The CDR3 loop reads CASSSGTVAKNIQYF. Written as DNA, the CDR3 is TGTGCCAGCAGCTCCGGGACCGTAGCCAAAAACATTCAGTACTTC.

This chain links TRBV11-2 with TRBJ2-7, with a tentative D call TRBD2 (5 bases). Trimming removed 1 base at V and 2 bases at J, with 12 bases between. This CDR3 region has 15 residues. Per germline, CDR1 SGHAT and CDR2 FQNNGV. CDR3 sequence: CASSLVPGLTYEQYF. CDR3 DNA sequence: TGTGCCAGCAGCTTAGTCCCGGGGTTAACCTACGAGCAGTACTTC.

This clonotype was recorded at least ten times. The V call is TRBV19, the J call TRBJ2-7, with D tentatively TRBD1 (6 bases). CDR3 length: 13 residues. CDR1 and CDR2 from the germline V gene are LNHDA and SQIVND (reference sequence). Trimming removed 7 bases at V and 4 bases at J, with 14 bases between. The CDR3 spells CASKGRGVYEQYF. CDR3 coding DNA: TGTGCCAGTAAGGGCAGGGGAGTATACGAGCAGTACTTC.

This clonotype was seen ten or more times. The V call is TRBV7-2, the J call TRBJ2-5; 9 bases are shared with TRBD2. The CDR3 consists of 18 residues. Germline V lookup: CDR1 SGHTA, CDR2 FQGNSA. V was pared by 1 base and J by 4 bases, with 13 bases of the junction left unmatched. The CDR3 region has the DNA TGTGCCAGCAGCTTAGGACGGGGGAGGCTAGCGGGGAGAGAGACCCAGTACTTC. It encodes CASSLGRGRLAGRETQYF.

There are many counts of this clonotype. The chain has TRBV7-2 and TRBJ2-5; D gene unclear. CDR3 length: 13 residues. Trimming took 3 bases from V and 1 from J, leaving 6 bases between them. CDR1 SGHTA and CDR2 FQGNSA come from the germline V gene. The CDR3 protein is CASSFTFQETQYF. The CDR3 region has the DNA TGTGCCAGCAGCTTCACCTTCCAAGAGACCCAGTACTTC.

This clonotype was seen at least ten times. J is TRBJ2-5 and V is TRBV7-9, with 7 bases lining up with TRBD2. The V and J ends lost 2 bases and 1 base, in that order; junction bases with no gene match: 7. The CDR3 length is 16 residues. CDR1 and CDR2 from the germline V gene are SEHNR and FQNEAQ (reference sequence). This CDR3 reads CASSLQGGRGQETQYF. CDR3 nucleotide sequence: TGTGCCAGCAGCTTACAGGGCGGGAGAGGCCAAGAGACCCAGTACTTC. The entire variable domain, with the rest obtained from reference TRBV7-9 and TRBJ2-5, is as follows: DTGVSQNPRHKITKRGQNVTFRCDPISEHNRLYWYRQTLGQGPEFLTYFQNEAQLEKSRLLSDRFSAERPKGSFSTLEIQRTEQGDSAMYLCASSLQGGRGQETQYFGPGTRLLVL.

CDR3 amino acids: CASIFSTEAFF. CDR3 bases: TGTGCCAGTATATTTTCAACTGAAGCTTTCTTT. The chain is built from TRBV19 and TRBJ1-1; D not resolved. V was pared by 7 bases and J by 5 bases, with 8 bases between. The germline V gene encodes CDR1 LNHDA and CDR2 SQIVND (reference sequence). This CDR3 spans 11 amino acids.

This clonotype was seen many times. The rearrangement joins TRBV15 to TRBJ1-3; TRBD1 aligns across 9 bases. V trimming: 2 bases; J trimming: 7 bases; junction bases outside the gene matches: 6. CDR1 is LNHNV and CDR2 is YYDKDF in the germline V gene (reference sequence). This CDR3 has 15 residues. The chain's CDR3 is CATSRWTGEENTIYF. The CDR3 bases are TGTGCCACCAGCAGATGGACAGGGGAGGAGAACACCATATATTTT.

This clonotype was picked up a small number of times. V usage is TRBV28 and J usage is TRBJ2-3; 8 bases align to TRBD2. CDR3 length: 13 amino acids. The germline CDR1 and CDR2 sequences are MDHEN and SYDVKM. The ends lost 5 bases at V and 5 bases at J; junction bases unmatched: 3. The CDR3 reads CASSKAGEDTQYF. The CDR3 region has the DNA TGTGCCAGCAGTAAAGCGGGAGAAGATACGCAGTATTTT.

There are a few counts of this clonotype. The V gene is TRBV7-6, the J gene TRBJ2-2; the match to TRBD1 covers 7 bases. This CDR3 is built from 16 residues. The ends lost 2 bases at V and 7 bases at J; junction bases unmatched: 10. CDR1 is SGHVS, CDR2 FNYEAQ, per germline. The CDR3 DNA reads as TGTGCCAGCAGCTTACGACAGGGTCTTCGGGGCGGGGAGCTGTTTTTT. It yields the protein CASSLRQGLRGGELFF.

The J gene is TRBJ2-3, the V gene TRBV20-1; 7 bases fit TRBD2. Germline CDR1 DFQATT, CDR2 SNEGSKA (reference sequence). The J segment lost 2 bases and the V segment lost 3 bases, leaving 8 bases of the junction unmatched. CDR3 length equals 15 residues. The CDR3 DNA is TGCAGTGCTAGGATGCCTAGCGGAGTCACAGATACGCAGTATTTT. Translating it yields CSARMPSGVTDTQYF.

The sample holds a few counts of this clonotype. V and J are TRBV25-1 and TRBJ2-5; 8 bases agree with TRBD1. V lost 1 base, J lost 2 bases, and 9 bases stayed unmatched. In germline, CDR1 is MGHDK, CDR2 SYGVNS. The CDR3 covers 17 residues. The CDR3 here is CASSEFPGQGWQETQYF. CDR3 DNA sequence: TGTGCCAGCAGTGAATTCCCCGGACAGGGATGGCAAGAGACCCAGTACTTC.

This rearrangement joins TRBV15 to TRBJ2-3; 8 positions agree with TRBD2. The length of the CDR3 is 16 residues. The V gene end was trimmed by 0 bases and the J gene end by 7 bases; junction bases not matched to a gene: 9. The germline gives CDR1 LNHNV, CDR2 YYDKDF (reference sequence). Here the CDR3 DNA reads TGTGCCACCAGCAGAGACCCAGCGGGAGAGGGGTATACGCAGTATTTT. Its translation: CATSRDPAGEGYTQYF.